The entry that follows covers one T cell receptor (beta chain) sequence. These data come from a study of control samples from healthy donors and cancer patients. Assay used: immunoSEQ multiplex PCR; TCRdb lists only in-frame clones, some missing. Among over 150,000 clones, just over 90% were seen once, and the ten largest hold more than 1.3%. Trimming cost V 6 bases and J 4 bases, with 15 bases left between them. This CDR3 spans 14 amino acids. Germline-derived CDR1 and CDR2 are KGHSH and LQKENI. Sequenced: blood. The sequence derives from a man aged 25 to 40 in good health. V usage is TRBV18 and J usage is TRBJ2-5; perhaps TRBD1 as D (5 bases). The CDR3 DNA follows: TGTGCCAGCTCCCCCAGGGCGGACGGAGAGACCCAGTACTTC. Its translation is CASSPRADGETQYF. The full variable domain, in which reference TRBV18 and TRBJ2-5 provide the parts outside the CDR3, is NAGVMQNPRHLVRRRGQEARLRCSPMKGHSHVYWYRQLPEEGLKFMVYLQKENIIDESGMPKERFSAEFPKEGPSILRIQQVVRGDSAAYFCASSPRADGETQYFGPGTRLLVL.